One and the same sample provided the 30 T cell receptor beta chains below, sequenced in a study of control samples from healthy donors and cancer patients. Profiling relied on immunoSEQ multiplex PCR, and the TCRdb table lists in-frame clones only, not all of them. The table shows 180,000 or so clones, with about 94% occurring only once. The sample was blood. The origin of the receptors is a woman aged 55-69 years in good health.

The chain has TRBV7-9 and TRBJ2-7; 8 nucleotides match TRBD1. Trimming removed 4 bases from V and 1 base from J; junction bases left unmatched: 3. The CDR3 runs 14 residues. CDR1 is SEHNR and CDR2 is FQNEAQ in the germline V gene (reference sequence). The CDR3 here is CASSSGGASYEQYF. CDR3 nucleotides: TGTGCCAGCAGCTCAGGGGGCGCGTCCTACGAGCAGTACTTC.

The chain employs TRBV7-2 and TRBJ2-2; 7 nucleotides match TRBD1. The length of the CDR3 is 14 residues. Germline-derived CDR1 and CDR2 are SGHTA and FQGNSA. V was clipped by 6 bases and J by 3 bases; unmatched bases: 4. CDR3 loop: CASSFDRDTGELFF. The CDR3 nucleotides are TGTGCCAGCAGTTTTGACAGGGACACCGGGGAGCTGTTTTTT.

The V gene is TRBV7-9, the J gene TRBJ1-1; D is possibly TRBD1 (6 bases). This CDR3 has 14 amino acids. Germline V CDR1 and CDR2: SEHNR, FQNEAQ (reference sequence). Trimming cost V 5 bases and J 4 bases, with 14 bases left between them. The CDR3 here is CASSIQQGVTEAFF. The CDR3 DNA follows: TGTGCCAGCAGCATCCAACAGGGAGTCACTGAAGCTTTCTTT.

The V and J genes are TRBV5-4 and TRBJ1-1; D remains ambiguous. V lost 1 base and J lost 0, with 10 bases in between. Per the germline V gene, CDR1 is SGHNT and CDR2 is YYREEE (reference sequence). The CDR3 totals 15 residues. Written as DNA, the CDR3 is TGTGCCAGCAGCTTGTCTACCAGAATGAACACTGAAGCTTTCTTT. Protein product: CASSLSTRMNTEAFF.

This chain uses TRBV7-2 with TRBJ1-2; 9 nucleotides agree with TRBD1. The germline V gene encodes CDR1 SGHTA and CDR2 FQGNSA. This CDR3 spans 13 amino acids. The trim removed 5 bases at V and 4 bases at J, leaving 2 bases unmatched. CDR3 sequence: CASSLGQGYGYTF. Written as DNA, the CDR3 is TGTGCCAGCAGCCTGGGACAGGGCTATGGCTACACCTTC.

This chain links TRBV30 with TRBJ1-4; no clear D. Germline V gives CDR1 GTSNPN, CDR2 SVGIG (reference sequence). The CDR3 is 15 amino acids. V was clipped by 0 bases and J by 0 bases, with 8 bases between them. The CDR3: CAWSVEGSTNEKLFF. The DNA for the CDR3 is TGTGCCTGGAGTGTTGAAGGGTCAACTAATGAAAAACTGTTTTTT.

CDR3 sequence: CASSLGLFNQPQHF. The CDR3 nucleotides are TGTGCCAGCAGCTTAGGACTTTTCAATCAGCCCCAGCATTTT. The rearrangement joins TRBV7-8 to TRBJ1-5; D remains ambiguous. The CDR3 is 14 amino acids. Germline CDR1 is SGHVS and CDR2 is FQNEAQ. The V end lost 1 base, the J end lost 3 bases, and 7 bases lay between the germline ends.

V usage is TRBV2 and J usage is TRBJ1-2; D is uncertain. V was cut by 4 bases and J by 3 bases, with 6 bases left in between. The CDR3 contains 12 residues. Germline CDR1 SNHLY, CDR2 FYNNEI. The CDR3 is CASSVSYYGYTF. Written as DNA, the CDR3 is TGTGCCAGCAGTGTGTCATACTATGGCTACACCTTC.

V is TRBV7-8 and J is TRBJ2-7; TRBD2 is a possible D gene (5 bases). CDR3 size: 18 residues. Looked up from germline, CDR1 is SGHVS and CDR2 is FQNEAQ. Trimming removed 2 bases at V and 2 bases at J, with 22 bases between. CDR3 in amino acids: CASSLNLLEVKGTYEQYF. CDR3 coding DNA: TGTGCCAGCAGCTTAAACCTCTTGGAGGTAAAGGGCACCTACGAGCAGTACTTC.

The chain couples TRBV2 to TRBJ2-3; D may match TRBD1 or TRBD2 (5 bases each). The germline V gene encodes CDR1 SNHLY and CDR2 FYNNEI. The V end was cut by 5 bases, the J end by 2 bases, with 17 bases between. The CDR3 loop spans 16 amino acids. The CDR3 loop reads CASSPWDGSITDTQYF. The CDR3 bases are TGTGCCAGCAGTCCTTGGGACGGGTCAATCACAGATACGCAGTATTTT.

V usage is TRBV5-1 and J usage is TRBJ1-6, with TRBD1 as a possible D gene (5 bases). CDR3 length: 15 residues. Trimming stripped 4 bases from V and 4 bases from J, with 12 bases between. In germline, CDR1 is SGHRS, CDR2 YFSETQ. The CDR3 loop is CASSTTGFYNSPLHF. Here the CDR3 DNA reads TGCGCCAGCAGCACTACAGGTTTTTATAATTCACCCCTCCACTTT.

V usage is TRBV11-3 and J usage is TRBJ1-2; 7 positions match TRBD1. The CDR3 has 19 amino acids. CDR1 SGHNT and CDR2 YENEEA come from the germline V gene. V shed 0 bases, J shed 2 bases, and the junction held 15 bases outside the gene matches. Written as DNA, the CDR3 is TGTGCCAGCAGCTTAGATCTTACATGGGACAGTTCCCCGAACTATGGCTACACCTTC. Its translation: CASSLDLTWDSSPNYGYTF.

The chain links TRBV29-1 to TRBJ1-1; no clear D gene. This CDR3 region has 13 residues. In germline, CDR1 is SQVTM, CDR2 ANQGSEA. V was clipped by 6 bases and J by 7 bases, with 18 bases between them. The CDR3 nucleotides are TGCAGCGTCAAGAAGCCTTTGGTTGATGAAGCTTTCTTT. Protein: CSVKKPLVDEAFF.

This chain connects TRBV12-3 or TRBV12-4 to TRBJ1-1; D is ambiguous. This CDR3 comprises 12 residues. V was clipped by 6 bases and J by 8 bases, with 13 bases between them. CDR3 residues: CASRPSRREAFF. CDR3 DNA: TGTGCCAGCAGGCCTTCGAGACGCGAAGCTTTCTTT.

CDR3 protein: CATSRGYGYTF. CDR3 coding DNA: TGTGCCACCAGCAGAGGCTATGGCTACACCTTC. The gene calls are TRBV15 and TRBJ1-2, with no clear D. The CDR3 length is 11 residues. V lost 1 base and J 4 bases, leaving 1 base between the germline ends. Germline CDR1 LNHNV, CDR2 YYDKDF (reference sequence).

As regards this clone: Here the CDR3 omits its conserved ending phenylalanine or tryptophan, so a read error is the likely source. The limits of the CDR3 on the DNA are not certain, so only TCRdb's listed CDR3 is given. The chain employs TRBV14 and TRBJ1-1; the table's D call, TRBD1, has no DNA check behind it. Both ends counted, the CDR3 spans 11 residues. Per the germline V gene, CDR1 is SGHDN and CDR2 is FVKESK. The CDR3: CASSLNGQQLV.

The chain uses TRBV5-6 and TRBJ2-7; TRBD1 matches 8 bases. Germline V gives CDR1 SGHDT, CDR2 YYEEEE. The CDR3 has 16 amino acids. Unmatched junction bases numbered 10, after V lost 3 bases and J lost 2 bases. The CDR3 nucleotides read TGTGCCAGCAGCTGGGGGACAGGCGGGCCAACCTACGAGCAGTACTTC. Translating it yields CASSWGTGGPTYEQYF.

This chain links TRBV6-2 or TRBV6-3 with TRBJ1-6; tentative D call: TRBD1 (6 bases). CDR3 length equals 12 residues. V shed 2 bases and J shed 10 bases, with 6 bases lying between them. The V gene's germline CDR1 is MNHEY and CDR2 SVGEGT. CDR3 bases: TGTGCCAGCAGTTACCAGGGGTCACCCCTCCACTTT. This encodes CASSYQGSPLHF.

The rearrangement uses TRBV5-4 and TRBJ1-4; unclear D gene. This CDR3 is built from 12 residues. Germline V gene data show CDR1 as SGHNT and CDR2 as YYREEE (reference sequence). The germline V and J ends were trimmed by 0 bases and 5 bases, with 2 bases remaining between them. The CDR3 spells CASSLANEKLFF. The CDR3 nucleotides read TGTGCCAGCAGCTTGGCAAATGAAAAACTGTTTTTT. The full variable domain, with the rest looked up from reference TRBV5-4 and TRBJ1-4, is ETGVTQSPTHLIKTRGQQVTLRCSSQSGHNTVSWYQQALGQGPQFIFQYYREEENGRGNFPPRFSGLQFPNYSSELNVNALELDDSALYLCASSLANEKLFFGSGTQLSVL.

J is TRBJ1-2 and V is TRBV6-5; a possible D gene is TRBD1 (6 bases). CDR3 length equals 15 residues. V was shortened by 6 bases and J by 7 bases, with 21 bases between the two germline ends. Germline loops: CDR1 MNHEY, CDR2 SVGAGI. This CDR3 is CASRPPGAVASGYTF. The CDR3 coding sequence is TGTGCCAGCAGGCCGCCAGGGGCAGTAGCAAGTGGCTACACCTTC.

This clone was detected only once. V gene TRBV5-1 combines with J gene TRBJ1-1; D call uncertain. CDR3 length: 14 residues. V dropped 2 bases and J dropped 3 bases, with 11 bases sitting between them. Germline V gene lookup returns CDR1 SGHRS and CDR2 YFSETQ. The DNA of the CDR3 is TGCGCCAGCAGCTTAATCGGATTCGACACTGAAGCTTTCTTT. Encoded protein: CASSLIGFDTEAFF.

The chain employs TRBV5-6 and TRBJ1-4; 8 nucleotides agree with TRBD1. Germline V gene lookup returns CDR1 SGHDT and CDR2 YYEEEE. CDR3 length: 15 amino acids. V shed 0 bases and J 8 bases; nucleotides not matched to a gene: 6. The CDR3 nucleotides are TGTGCCAGCAGCTTGGACACAGGGGGGGACGAAAAACTGTTTTTT. Protein product: CASSLDTGGDEKLFF.

The chain is built from TRBV6-5 and TRBJ2-1; D is perhaps TRBD1 (6 bases). Germline CDR1 is MNHEY and CDR2 is SVGAGI. CDR3 size: 14 residues. V was clipped by 1 base and J by 7 bases, with 11 bases between them. The CDR3 coding sequence is TGTGCCAGCAGTTACTGGGGGACAACAAATGAGCAGTTCTTC. Protein sequence: CASSYWGTTNEQFF.

V and J are TRBV5-1 and TRBJ1-4; D gene unclear. The V end was cut by 0 bases, the J end by 3 bases, with 6 bases between. The CDR3 consists of 14 residues. CDR1 is SGHRS, CDR2 YFSETQ, per germline. The CDR3 DNA reads as TGCGCCAGCAGCTTGGAGCGGGCTAATGAAAAACTGTTTTTT. This gives the protein CASSLERANEKLFF.

This CDR3 is CAWSAPWGQGAYGYTF. The CDR3 nucleotides read TGTGCCTGGAGTGCACCTTGGGGACAGGGGGCCTATGGCTACACCTTC. This chain joins TRBV30 and TRBJ1-2; 12 bases are a match to TRBD1. The germline CDR1 and CDR2 sequences are GTSNPN and SVGIG (reference sequence). This CDR3 has 16 residues. Trimming cost V 1 base and J 4 bases; bases outside gene matches: 7.

The chain recombines TRBV2 with TRBJ2-7; the D gene is possibly TRBD2 (9 bases). V lost 5 bases and J 3 bases, leaving 17 bases between the germline ends. The CDR3 has 15 residues. Germline CDR1 reads SNHLY; CDR2 reads FYNNEI. CDR3 region: CASSRQGTSSYEQYF. DNA of the CDR3: TGTGCCAGCAGTAGACAGGGGACTAGCAGCTACGAGCAGTACTTC.

The genes are TRBV5-4 and TRBJ1-3, with 8 bases that match TRBD1. Trimming removed 4 bases from V and 0 bases from J; junction bases left unmatched: 9. The length of the CDR3 is 17 residues. Germline V CDR1 and CDR2: SGHNT, YYREEE (reference sequence). This chain's CDR3 is CASSAALDRASGNTIYF. In DNA form, the CDR3 reads TGTGCCAGCAGCGCCGCACTGGACAGGGCCTCTGGAAACACCATATATTTT.

V usage is TRBV19 and J usage is TRBJ1-5; 9 bases map to TRBD1. This CDR3 comprises 16 residues. Germline V gene data show CDR1 as LNHDA and CDR2 as SQIVND (reference sequence). V dropped 10 bases and J dropped 7; count of bases not matched to a gene: 17. CDR3 nucleotide sequence: TGTGCCACCAGAATCTCATCACCGGGACAGGGACAGCCCCAGCATTTT. It encodes CATRISSPGQGQPQHF.

This clone was observed a single time. The chain uses TRBV4-1 and TRBJ2-1, with a weak D call TRBD2 (6 bases). The length of the CDR3 is 16 residues. Per germline, CDR1 MGHRA and CDR2 YSYEKL. The V end was cut by 1 base, the J end by 5 bases, with 15 bases between. The CDR3, as DNA: TGCGCCAGCAGCCAAGTTTTTGGCGGGGATAACAATGAGCAGTTCTTC. Encoded protein: CASSQVFGGDNNEQFF.

This clone appeared once. This chain uses TRBV6-1 with TRBJ2-4; D is possibly TRBD2 (7 bases). This CDR3 region has 19 residues. With 2 bases removed from V and 0 bases from J, the gap between germline ends came to 20 bases. Germline V gene data show CDR1 as MNHNS and CDR2 as SASEGT. The CDR3 nucleotides are TGTGCCAGCAGTGAAACGGGGGGCTCCGGGAACCCAGCCAAAAACATTCAGTACTTC. Translated: CASSETGGSGNPAKNIQYF.